This T cell receptor beta chain appears in the sequencing data of a study of shared clonotypes between healthy human individuals (dated by TCRdb to the early 2020s). For context, the study as a whole: The cohort included a few men and a couple of women between 18 and 49 years of age. Different laboratories and diverse techniques were used to prepare libraries and sequence TCR repertoires, to increase sequencing depth and limit assay-specific biases. Each donor's leukapheresis produced roughly between roughly 0.85 and 10 billion PBMCs. Per donor, three plates each were used for CD4 naive and CD4 memory, two for CD8 naive, and one for CD8 memory. Blood TCR repertoires of a handful of healthy adults were deeply sequenced to estimate repertoire size and the extent of clonotype sharing between individuals. The paper's findings and limits, for the study overall: Pairwise subsampling indicated that sequencing depth was expected to affect the degree of clonotype sharing among donors. Sampling was restricted to blood, and TCR repertoires in tissues likely differ from the TCR repertoires found in blood. Rarefaction of sorted-subset datasets indicated incomplete sequencing despite the large sequencing depth. Because the study included only a small number of donors, the genetic and exposure-history diversity represented was limited. Larger estimated clonotype richness was generally found for naive subsets than for memory subsets. Higher generation probabilities were observed for clonotypes shared by all four sorted-subset donors than for non-shared clonotypes. Across a handful of donors, about 5% of naive CD4, 3% to 3.5% of naive CD8, roughly 2.2% of memory CD4, and approximately 0.4% of memory CD8 clonotypes were shared.

About this clone itself: Which antigen it targets is not known. No quality values exist for individual bases; no much larger clone is one base distant.

The CDR3 has 12 amino acids, counting the end cysteine and phenylalanine. The CDR3 DNA has 36 bases and is translated from base 1. V is shortened by 5 bases, J by 3 bases, and the region joining them spans 11 bases. CDR1 and CDR2, per the germline V gene, are SQVTM and ANQGSEA. Donors were healthy HIV-negative adults with no recently reported acute infections or vaccinations. Every donor was a Caucasian adult living in Nashville, Tennessee, USA. Magnetic negative selection was used to enrich CD4+ T cells, after which naive cells were positively selected on CD45RA and the negative fraction became the memory subset. After blood collection by leukapheresis, PBMCs were isolated using Ficoll-Histopaque density gradient centrifugation and then cryopreserved in the vapor phase of liquid nitrogen. Purity and quantity of every magnetically sorted T cell population were checked by analytical flow cytometry. Each sorted fraction had its genomic DNA isolated and then quantified by UV absorbance on a Nanodrop 2000c.

Using the deep immunoSEQ assay, multiplex PCR amplified TCR CDR3 regions from genomic DNA. Extracted genomic DNA from each cell subset was spread evenly across all wells of several immunoSEQ 96-well plates, with each plate serving as a replicate. Each replicate PCR for sorted subsets received 200 ng genomic DNA, equal to roughly 30,000 T cell genomes. Purified libraries were quantified with a Qubit 3.0 fluorometer, sized on a Bioanalyzer 2100, and re-quantified with the KAPA Library Quantification kit. Every immunoSEQ 96-well plate was sequenced on a dedicated single-read 150-cycle Illumina NextSeq 550 flow cell. Processing in the source paper ran as follows. The immunoSEQ output contained only junctional sequences without quality scores, so filtering could not match that applied to full-length reads. To assign V/J genes and CDR3, sequences were annotated using PyIR, a Python wrapper for IgBLAST v1.9, with IMGT germline references. Reads were filtered out if the reads had weak V/J assignments (E-value above 1e-6), no CDR3, stop codons, out-of-frame junctions, or ambiguous translated residues. V3J clonotypes were defined by identical inferred V gene, J gene, and CDR3 amino acid sequence. Percentage overlap between repertoires was calculated by dividing the number of shared unique clonotypes by the size of the smaller repertoire. Three approaches were used to assess repertoire richness: RTK rarefaction, the Chao1 estimator, and Recon v2.1 estimates of unobserved clonotypes. OLGA was used to compute generation probabilities for all TCRbeta clonotypes that the gDNA method yielded from a handful of donors. TCRdb holds this immuneACCESS table with in-frame rearrangements only. Some clones are missing; in checked studies, unresolved V genes explain under half, and the rest has no known cause. V and J calls and clone size are given by that table; D and trimming were obtained from the DNA. Within this sample are about 2 million clones, with 85% to 95% of them counted one time only. The leading ten clones occupy 0.1% to 0.15% of the sample.

The rearrangement joined TRBV29-1 to TRBJ2-7; a weak D assignment points to TRBD1 (7 bases agree). The clonotype comes from a man aged 18 to 29 in good health. Specimen: naive CD4+ T cells sorted from blood. This specimen's cell subset or site label, per the study, means: CD45RA+ positively selected. The DNA sequence is given as TGCAGCGTTTTCCAGGGGGGCTACGAGCAGTACTTC. This yields the protein CSVFQGGYEQYF.